This T cell receptor (beta chain) was sequenced during a study of read filtering for tumor transcriptome and immune sequencing. The overall study: By R-ISS, stages I, II and III held about 8, 15 and 7 patients.

From roughly 0.4 ug of RNA, a library with molecular barcoded alpha/delta and beta/gamma adaptors was made. TCRdb re-called the reads with MiXCR, one entry per CDR3 protein. The table lists about 27,000 distinct CDR3 sequences, 13% to 15% of them singletons. Sampling of bone marrow took place during active disease in every patient. This clonotype was seen ten or more times. Its target is unknown. Findings and caveats of the study: Approximately 77% of IR-seq clonotypes had a single read, yet these held roughly 3.8% of reads. Without single-read clonotypes, shared clonotype proportions correlated more between IR-seq and RNA-seq.

Germline V CDR1 and CDR2: SEHNR, FQNEAQ (reference sequence). CDR3 length: 15 amino acids. The ends were cut back, 5 bases at V and 5 bases at J, with 15 bases in the middle. The TCR originated in a donor at least 40 years old with multiple myeloma. This chain connects TRBV7-9 to TRBJ1-4; possibly TRBD1 for D (6 bases). Sample: a population of CD138-negative cells sorted from bone marrow. The CDR3 is CASSPTGTPNEKLFF. CDR3 nucleotides: TGTGCCAGCAGCCCTACCGGGACACCAAATGAAAAACTGTTTTTT.